The 17 T cell receptor beta chains below all came from one sample that was sequenced in a study of T cells in localized non-small cell lung cancer. Here immunoSEQ multiplex PCR was the method, and the copy in TCRdb shows in-frame clones only, minus some. This table holds fewer than 40,000 clones, roughly nine tenths found once. The input for sequencing was peripheral blood, taken before any cancer treatment. These receptors all come from a female donor at least 60 years old with stage I lung adenocarcinoma.

The chain combines TRBV7-8 with TRBJ2-7, with D hard to call. Trimming pared 0 bases from V and 2 bases from J, leaving 11 bases between. The length of the CDR3 is 15 residues. Germline V gene data show CDR1 as SGHVS and CDR2 as FQNEAQ. The CDR3 nucleotides read TGTGCCAGCAGCTTAGCGCCCAGTGATCCCTACGAGCAGTACTTC. Amino acid sequence: CASSLAPSDPYEQYF.

The V gene is TRBV5-4, the J gene TRBJ2-5, with D possibly matching TRBD2 (5 bases). CDR1 SGHNT and CDR2 YYREEE come from the germline V gene (reference sequence). The CDR3 runs 14 residues. V was pared by 4 bases and J by 2 bases, with 12 bases between. DNA for the CDR3: TGTGCCAGCAGCCCGGACTCAAGACAAGAGACCCAGTACTTC. Amino acids: CASSPDSRQETQYF.

This clone appeared a few times. V gene TRBV11-2 combines with J gene TRBJ2-1; a weak D match, TRBD1 (6 bases). The CDR3 runs 15 residues. CDR1 is SGHAT and CDR2 is FQNNGV in the germline V gene. V lost 6 bases and J 8 bases, leaving 20 bases between the germline ends. CDR3 in DNA: TGTGCCAGCAGTTTGGGGGCTAGTGGTTTGGATGAGCAGTTCTTC. As protein: CASSLGASGLDEQFF.

V and J are TRBV19 and TRBJ2-7, with D possibly matching TRBD2 (6 bases). The germline V and J ends were trimmed by 1 base and 0 bases, with 19 bases remaining between them. The length of the CDR3 is 18 residues. Germline V CDR1 and CDR2: LNHDA, SQIVND (reference sequence). The DNA of the CDR3 is TGTGCCAGTAGTATAGGCCTAGCGTCCGATGCTAGCTCCTACGAGCAGTACTTC. Its translation: CASSIGLASDASSYEQYF.

A word on this clone: One end of the junction does not line up with germline, which may come from a read error. The chain couples TRBV11-1 to TRBJ2-1, with 10 bases matching TRBD2. The CDR3 consists of 14 residues. Germline V gene data show CDR1 as SGHAT and CDR2 as FQDESV (reference sequence). CDR3 sequence: CASSLAGEANEQFF. The DNA for the CDR3 is TGTGCCAGCAGCCTAGCGGGAGAGGCGAACGAGCAGTTCTTC.

The chain links TRBV28 to TRBJ1-2; D possibly corresponds to TRBD1 (5 bases). V lost 6 bases, J lost 7 bases, and 12 bases lay in between. The germline CDR1 and CDR2 sequences are MDHEN and SYDVKM. CDR3 length: 12 residues. CDR3 amino acids: CASRSTGRGYTF. CDR3 nucleotides: TGTGCCAGCAGATCGACGGGACGTGGCTACACCTTC.

The chain couples TRBV6-5 to TRBJ1-2, with D maybe TRBD1 (6 bases). CDR3 size: 13 residues. Germline V gene sequence: CDR1 MNHEY, CDR2 SVGAGI. Deletions cut 2 bases from V and 9 bases from J, with 13 bases between. CDR3 protein: CASSYGTPASYTF. CDR3 coding DNA: TGTGCCAGCAGTTACGGGACACCCGCGAGCTACACCTTC.

V is TRBV29-1 and J is TRBJ2-7; 7 nucleotides line up with TRBD1. The CDR3 covers 13 residues. V lost 0 bases, J lost 4 bases, and 3 bases stayed unmatched. Per the germline V gene, CDR1 is SQVTM and CDR2 is ANQGSEA. CDR3 DNA sequence: TGCAGCGTTGAAGATACGACAGGGTACGAGCAGTACTTC. It specifies CSVEDTTGYEQYF.

The V call is TRBV18, the J call TRBJ2-7; D call uncertain. CDR3 size: 12 residues. V was cut by 3 bases and J by 7 bases, with 10 bases left in between. Germline V lookup: CDR1 KGHSH, CDR2 LQKENI. CDR3 in DNA: TGTGCCAGCTCACCCCAGAGTGGGGAGCAGTACTTC. Its translation is CASSPQSGEQYF.

This chain links TRBV5-6 with TRBJ1-1; no firm D call. Germline CDR1 SGHDT, CDR2 YYEEEE. The CDR3 covers 13 residues. V gave up 3 bases and J gave up 4 bases, with 10 bases separating them. The CDR3 nucleotides read TGTGCCAGCAGCTGGGTAGAGGGCACTGAAGCTTTCTTT. Encoded protein: CASSWVEGTEAFF.

This rearrangement joins TRBV6-1 to TRBJ2-7, with TRBD1 matching 7 bases. Germline V lookup: CDR1 MNHNS, CDR2 SASEGT. Trimming at V came to 6 bases and at J to 5 bases, leaving 10 bases not matched to a gene. The CDR3 has 14 residues. This CDR3 is CASSQIRDRDEQYF. CDR3 DNA: TGTGCCAGCAGCCAAATCCGTGACAGGGACGAGCAGTACTTC.

The CDR3 nucleotides read TGTGCCAGCAGTCCGGGACTATCCTCCTACGAGCAGTACTTC. It is translated as CASSPGLSSYEQYF. The chain employs TRBV7-9 and TRBJ2-7; TRBD2 agrees at 7 bases. The germline V gene has CDR1 SEHNR and CDR2 FQNEAQ (reference sequence). CDR3 length: 14 amino acids. Trimming took 6 bases from V and 0 from J; bases not matched to a gene: 5.

This clone turned up a few times. The gene calls are TRBV6-1 and TRBJ2-3; weak D call: TRBD2 (7 bases). Germline CDR1 is MNHNS and CDR2 is SASEGT. The ends were cut back, 4 bases at V and 3 bases at J, with 14 bases in the middle. The CDR3 contains 15 residues. CDR3 sequence: CASSVGGPVTDTQYF. The CDR3 nucleotides read TGTGCCAGCAGTGTCGGGGGGCCGGTTACAGATACGCAGTATTTT.

This sequence joins TRBV18 and TRBJ1-3, with D perhaps TRBD1 (6 bases). The CDR3 is 16 residues long. V dropped 4 bases and J dropped 0 bases, with 13 bases sitting between them. Germline V gives CDR1 KGHSH, CDR2 LQKENI. The CDR3 DNA reads as TGTGCCAGCTCACTACGACAGGAAAGCTCTGGAAACACCATATATTTT. As protein: CASSLRQESSGNTIYF.

Remarks on this clone: Germline is not matched at one junction end, which may reflect a read error. For the CDR3, the DNA is TGTGCCAGCAGCTGGCGGGAGCGTCGAGAGGCCCAGTACTTC. This codes for CASSWRERREAQYF. The V gene is TRBV5-6, the J gene TRBJ2-5; 7 bases fit TRBD2. The CDR3 length is 14 residues. CDR1 and CDR2 from the germline V gene are SGHDT and YYEEEE.

This chain joins TRBV7-8 and TRBJ2-7, with TRBD2 matching 7 bases. The germline gives CDR1 SGHVS, CDR2 FQNEAQ. The V gene end was trimmed by 1 base and the J gene end by 6 bases; junction bases not matched to a gene: 9. The CDR3 loop spans 15 amino acids. The CDR3 loop is CASSLVAGATAEQYF. CDR3 DNA sequence: TGTGCCAGCAGCTTAGTGGCGGGAGCGACTGCCGAGCAGTACTTC.

The J gene is TRBJ1-1, the V gene TRBV5-1; D is perhaps TRBD1 (5 bases). The CDR3 has 13 amino acids. Germline CDR1 is SGHRS and CDR2 is YFSETQ. Trimming took 3 bases from V and 11 from J, leaving 17 bases between them. This chain's CDR3 is CASSSTRGTTAFF. CDR3 bases: TGCGCCAGCAGCTCAACACGGGGGACCACTGCTTTCTTT. Looking up the rest from reference TRBV5-1 and TRBJ1-1 gives the full variable domain: KAGVTQTPRYLIKTRGQQVTLSCSPISGHRSVSWYQQTPGQGLQFLFEYFSETQRNKGNFPGRFSGRQFSNSRSEMNVSTLELGDSALYLCASSSTRGTTAFFGQGTRLTVV.